The source of this T cell receptor (beta chain) is a study of spatial heterogeneity in lung cancer. Study in general: Within tumor regions, the number of TCR transcripts tracked closely with a T cell module score obtained from matched bulk RNA-seq.

Regarding the study as a whole: Mutation counts in tumors were tracked by counts of expanded intratumoral alpha and beta TCRs.

MiXCR, run by TCRdb on the 5' RACE reads, gives a single entry per CDR3 protein. The sample lists over 5,000 distinct CDR3 sequences; less than 20% were seen once. The time point denotes: sample taken at primary tumor resection. The J segment lost 2 bases and the V segment lost 6 bases, leaving 4 bases of the junction unmatched. The CDR3 extends over 15 amino acids. CDR1 and CDR2 from the germline V gene are MNHNY and SVGAGI (reference sequence). This clonotype is labeled medium-sized (0.01 to 0.1%). What it binds is unknown. The clonotype comes from a male donor with early-stage non-small cell lung cancer. This chain uses TRBV6-6 with TRBJ2-7; 13 bases match TRBD2. The specimen comprised lung tumor tissue, sampled at surgery. The CDR3 DNA is TGTGCCAGCAGCGCGACTAGCGGGAGGACCTACGAGCAGTACTTC. Its protein product is CASSATSGRTYEQYF.